The rows below give T cell receptor beta chains drawn from one sample of a study of neoadjuvant anti-PD-1 for oral cavity cancer. Method: immunoSEQ multiplex PCR; TCRdb's copy keeps in-frame clones and lacks some. This sample yields fewer than 90,000 clones, of which approximately 80% are seen a single time; roughly 3% belongs to the top ten. The sequencing here drew on PBMCs, taken before nivolumab (anti-PD-1) treatment. These receptors were obtained from a person between 40 and 80 years old with oral cavity squamous cell carcinoma. The CDR3 runs from the conserved cysteine through the conserved F or W. The D gene is left open where the match is weak. Only some rows state a clone size, as once, few, many or a class for expanded clones.

>-|TRBJ2-1|TRBV2|-
CASSVGPYNEQFF
TGTGCCAGCAGTGTGGGCCCGTACAATGAGCAGTTCTTC
>-|TRBJ1-1|TRBV30|-
CAWTGAVGTEAFF
TGTGCCTGGACCGGGGCTGTTGGCACTGAAGCTTTCTTT
>once|TRBJ2-2|TRBV2|-
CASSQERDTGELFF
TGTGCCAGCAGTCAAGAGCGGGACACCGGGGAGCTGTTTTTT
>-|TRBJ2-6|TRBV19|TRBD1
CASSSAGQGPFSGANVLTF
TGTGCCAGTAGCTCGGCGGGACAGGGCCCCTTCTCTGGGGCCAACGTCCTGACTTTC
>-|TRBJ1-3|TRBV6-5|-
CATSRGTGNTIYF
TGTGCCACCAGCCGGGGGACTGGAAACACCATATATTTT
>-|TRBJ1-5|TRBV6-1|-
CASSARRYAQSNQPQHF
TGTGCCAGCAGTGCCCGGCGATATGCCCAAAGCAATCAGCCCCAGCATTTT
>-|TRBJ1-5|TRBV19|-
CASRGEVSNQPQHF
TGTGCCAGTAGAGGAGAGGTTAGCAATCAGCCCCAGCATTTT
>-|TRBJ2-5|TRBV11-2|-
CASSLEADKGRGTQYF
TGTGCCAGCAGCTTAGAGGCGGACAAAGGCCGAGGGACCCAGTACTTC
>-|TRBJ1-1|TRBV5-1|TRBD1
CASSFRDSVNTEAFF
TGCGCCAGCAGCTTTAGGGACAGTGTGAACACTGAAGCTTTCTTT
>few|TRBJ1-5|TRBV30|TRBD1
CAWSYGPDRNQPQHF
TGTGCCTGGAGTTACGGGCCGGACAGGAATCAGCCCCAGCATTTT
>-|TRBJ1-3|TRBV5-1|-
CASSSESGFSGNTIYF
TGCGCCAGCAGCTCTGAATCAGGATTCTCTGGAAACACCATATATTTT
>once|TRBJ2-3|TRBV30|-
CAWSVQGGTDTQYF
TGTGCCTGGAGTGTTCAGGGTGGCACAGATACGCAGTATTTT
>-|TRBJ2-1|TRBV4-1|-
CASSPPLARDEQFF
TGCGCCAGCAGCCCCCCCTTGGCTCGCGATGAGCAGTTCTTC
>-|TRBJ2-6|TRBV7-3|TRBD1
CASSPPPGTAGANVLTF
TGTGCCAGCAGCCCCCCTCCCGGGACAGCTGGGGCCAACGTCCTGACTTTC
>-|TRBJ2-7|TRBV9|-
CASSVGGGTSYEQYF
TGTGCCAGCAGCGTAGGAGGAGGTACCTCCTACGAGCAGTACTTC
>-|TRBJ1-5|TRBV5-1|-
CASSLDGQGRNQPQHF
TGCGCCAGCAGCTTGGACGGGCAGGGGCGGAATCAGCCCCAGCATTTT